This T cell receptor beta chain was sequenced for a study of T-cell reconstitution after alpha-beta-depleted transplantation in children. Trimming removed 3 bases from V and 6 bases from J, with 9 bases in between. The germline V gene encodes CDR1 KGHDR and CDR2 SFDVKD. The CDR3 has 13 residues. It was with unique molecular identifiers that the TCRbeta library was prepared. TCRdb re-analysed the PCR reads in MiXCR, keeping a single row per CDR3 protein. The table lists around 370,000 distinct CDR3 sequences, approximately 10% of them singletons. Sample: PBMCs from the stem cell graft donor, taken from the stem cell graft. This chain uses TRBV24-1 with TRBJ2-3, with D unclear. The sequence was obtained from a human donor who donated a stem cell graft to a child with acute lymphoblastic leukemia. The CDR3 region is CATSDVDWDTQYF. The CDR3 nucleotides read TGTGCCACCAGTGATGTCGACTGGGATACGCAGTATTTT.